Sequencing of this T cell receptor beta chain was carried out in a study of CD8 T cells in ankylosing spondylitis. CDR3 length equals 17 residues. With 3 bases clipped from V and 0 bases from J, the junction kept 7 bases outside the gene matches. Germline V lookup: CDR1 LGHDT, CDR2 YNNKEL (reference sequence). TCRdb independently ran MiXCR on the 5' RACE reads; one entry per CDR3 protein. The table lists 200,000 or so distinct CDR3 sequences, over 10% of them singletons, with roughly 11% in the top ten. At least ten counts were recorded for this clonotype. The V call is TRBV3-1, the J call TRBJ2-1; 8 bases map to TRBD2. Sequenced input: blood, either unsorted or a sorted T cell fraction (not recorded which). This TCR was sampled from a female donor with ankylosing spondylitis or in good health (not recorded which). The CDR3: CASSQESGTSSYNEQFF. The CDR3 region has the DNA TGTGCCAGCAGCCAGGAATCCGGGACTAGCTCCTACAATGAGCAGTTCTTC.